This T cell receptor (beta chain) was identified in a study of T cell responses to AZD1222 COVID-19 vaccine (dated by TCRdb to the early 2020s). Context from the whole study: A total of 230 to 250 trial participants underwent TCR sequencing, of whom some 210 received two doses of AZD1222 and about 25 received two doses of the MenACWY control vaccine. Trial participants were enrolled by age into 18-55, 56-69 and 70-plus year subgroups, with roughly 150, 30 and 60 TCR-sequenced participants respectively.

The CDR3 regions of human TCRbeta chains were subjected to immunosequencing. Under the source paper's analysis protocol: Repertoire TCRs were matched against a reference library of SARS-CoV-2-specific TCRs generated with the MIRA antigen-specificity platform. Breadth was defined as the fraction of unique TCRs that were SARS-CoV-2-associated, and depth was defined as the fraction of total T cells that were SARS-CoV-2-associated. Using the MIRA data, each spike-specific TCR was mapped to the spike region that the TCR reacts to and placed in a CD4 or CD8 class. Log10-transformed breadth and depth values were compared by one-way ANOVA with Sidak's multiple comparisons tests. Held by TCRdb, this immuneACCESS table contains in-frame sequences only and omits some clones. Under half of the omission traces to an unresolved V gene where checked; the cause of the rest is unknown. The V and J calls and the clone size are those of that table, but D and trimming were determined from the DNA. This sample gives about 180,000 clones in total; 85% to 90% of them show up just once. 4.3% of the sample comes from the top ten.

As regards this clone: The antigen it recognizes is unknown. No clone much larger than this one lies a single base away; base qualities are absent.

The paper's findings and limits, for the study overall: Reportedly, close to half of the unique spike-specific TCRs recognized epitopes lying outside the regions that are mutated in the B.1.351 and B.1.1.7 variants. The vaccine-associated CD4 TCRs covered the entire spike protein, and the dominant responses fell in regions 160-218 and 743-854. Because no samples from the day 14 peak response were available, repertoires could be characterized only after the peak T cell response. Conclusions about previously exposed vaccinees are limited, since just a handful of AZD1222 recipients were seropositive for SARS-CoV-2 at baseline. A significant rise in spike-specific TCR breadth and depth was observed after two AZD1222 doses relative to day 0 and relative to MenACWY recipients. In the small 56-69-year group, the increase in depth fell short of significance, most likely because of low power. Most participants were white British and females outnumbered males, and the authors suggested that clonal diversity may have been underestimated.

The sample's time point label is to be understood as: about 28 days (+/-7) after the second vaccine dose. Taken with the paper, the label for treatment or condition translates to: meningococcal conjugate vaccine given as trial control. Vaccinee samples came from UK trials COV001 and COV002, including a single-blind randomized controlled phase 2/3 trial of AZD1222 (ChAdOx1 nCoV-19) in healthy adults. For TCRbeta chain sequencing, PBMC samples were collected from trial participants at day 0 and at day 28 after the second dose. Inclusive of the bounding cysteine and phenylalanine, the CDR3 is 14 residues long. Only CDR3 DNA remains: 42 bases, in frame from the first base. V lost 3 bases and J lost 4 bases; the stretch between them is 9 bases long. CDR1 and CDR2 were assigned from the germline V gene as MDHEN and SYDVKM.

The source of this sequence is an adult who received the MenACWY meningococcal vaccine as a control. The V and J segments used are TRBV28 and TRBJ2-2; the D call could be TRBD1 or TRBD2, with each sharing 6 bases. Sequences were derived from peripheral blood, sampled 28 days after the second dose of the MenACWY control vaccine. The CDR3 region has the sequence CASSLEGVTGELFF. The DNA sequence is given as TGTGCCAGCAGTTTGGAGGGGGTCACCGGGGAGCTGTTTTTT.